The 22 T cell receptor beta chains reported below all come from one sample, sequenced in a study of blood T cell repertoires in COVID-19. The assay was immunoSEQ multiplex PCR, and TCRdb's table has in-frame clones only and misses some. The sample includes a few hundred thousand clones, about 90% of them seen just once. Sequenced: PBMCs or T cells enriched from blood (not recorded which). The receptors were sampled from a woman in her thirties who had recovered from COVID-19.

This sequence joins TRBV28 and TRBJ1-2, with D possibly being TRBD1 (5 bases). This CDR3 comprises 18 residues. The germline V gene has CDR1 MDHEN and CDR2 SYDVKM. The V end was cut by 5 bases, the J end by 4 bases, with 26 bases between. CDR3 DNA sequence: TGTGCCAGCAGTGCACCAGGCCAACAGGCGCGAAGTACCTATGGCTACACCTTC. Protein product: CASSAPGQQARSTYGYTF.

This clone was recorded a few times. The chain couples TRBV24-1 to TRBJ2-1, with TRBD1 as a possible D gene (6 bases). The CDR3 totals 18 residues. Germline values: CDR1 KGHDR, CDR2 SFDVKD. The V gene lost 0 bases and the J gene lost 3 bases, with 17 bases spanning the gap. The CDR3 spells CATSDLRDGTLDYNEQFF. CDR3 nucleotide sequence: TGTGCCACCAGTGATTTGCGGGATGGGACACTCGACTACAATGAGCAGTTCTTC.

This clone has just one count. The chain uses TRBV12-3 or TRBV12-4 and TRBJ2-7; TRBD1 agrees at 12 bases. The CDR3 covers 13 residues. The V and J ends lost 11 bases and 4 bases, in that order; junction bases with no gene match: 6. CDR3 in DNA: TGTGCCGGGCCGGGACAGGGGGCGTACGAGCAGTACTTC. Translated: CAGPGQGAYEQYF.

The chain couples TRBV24-1 to TRBJ1-5; D is possibly TRBD1 (6 bases). Germline V gene data show CDR1 as KGHDR and CDR2 as SFDVKD. V lost 4 bases and J 4 bases, leaving 16 bases between the germline ends. The CDR3 length is 16 residues. CDR3 DNA sequence: TGTGCCACCAGTGACGTAGCAGGGGATATGAATCAGCCCCAGCATTTT. Translated, it gives CATSDVAGDMNQPQHF.

V usage is TRBV25-1 and J usage is TRBJ1-1; tentatively, D is TRBD1 (6 bases). The ends were cut back, 3 bases at V and 4 bases at J, with 9 bases in the middle. Germline V gene sequence: CDR1 MGHDK, CDR2 SYGVNS. The CDR3 totals 13 residues. The CDR3 loop is CASSEGAGTEAFF. In DNA form, the CDR3 reads TGTGCCAGCAGTGAGGGGGCAGGCACTGAAGCTTTCTTT.

The chain is built from TRBV7-9 and TRBJ1-2; the match to TRBD1 covers 7 bases. Germline lookup yields CDR1 SEHNR and CDR2 FQNEAQ (reference sequence). Trimming removed 5 bases from V and 6 bases from J; junction bases left unmatched: 12. The length of the CDR3 is 15 residues. The DNA for the CDR3 is TGTGCCAGCAGCACAGGAACCGGGACAGATAATGGCTACACCTTC. It translates to CASSTGTGTDNGYTF.

This chain joins TRBV30 and TRBJ1-2; D ambiguous. This CDR3 has 11 residues. Germline loops: CDR1 GTSNPN, CDR2 SVGIG (reference sequence). V lost 4 bases to trimming and J lost 3 bases, with 6 bases between them. The CDR3 DNA reads TGTGCCTGGACAGAAGACTATGGCTACACCTTC. Translated, it gives CAWTEDYGYTF.

This sequence joins TRBV27 and TRBJ2-6; D gene ambiguous. CDR1 is MNHEY and CDR2 is SMNVEV in the germline V gene (reference sequence). Trimming removed 8 bases at V and 0 bases at J, with 5 bases between. This CDR3 is built from 13 residues. The CDR3 region is CASRISGANVLTF. CDR3 bases: TGTGCCAGCCGTATCTCTGGGGCCAACGTCCTGACTTTC.

CDR3 nucleotides: TGTGCCAGCAGCTCCGAGGGGGCCTTCAATTCACCCCTCCACTTT. Protein: CASSSEGAFNSPLHF. The chain recombines TRBV4-2 with TRBJ1-6, with 7 positions matching TRBD1. Germline CDR1 LGHNA, CDR2 YNFKEQ. V lost 5 bases to trimming and J lost 7 bases; unmatched junction nucleotides: 8. The length of the CDR3 is 15 residues.

This rearrangement joins TRBV2 to TRBJ1-3; 9 positions match TRBD1. CDR3 length: 20 amino acids. Losses at the gene ends were 7 bases for V and 3 bases for J; bases not matched to a gene: 22. Germline CDR1 SNHLY, CDR2 FYNNEI. The CDR3 here is CASKPLSGTGKSEGGNTIYF. As DNA, the CDR3 is TGTGCCAGCAAACCCCTTTCGGGGACAGGGAAATCGGAAGGTGGAAACACCATATATTTT.

The rearrangement uses TRBV4-3 and TRBJ2-5; 8 bases map to TRBD2. Germline lookup yields CDR1 LGHNA and CDR2 YSLEER. J lost 5 bases, V lost 0 bases, and 8 bases had no gene match. This CDR3 is 16 amino acids long. Here the CDR3 reads CASSQDGGGRLETQYF. The CDR3 DNA follows: TGCGCCAGCAGCCAAGACGGGGGGGGAAGATTGGAGACCCAGTACTTC.

V gene TRBV5-1 combines with J gene TRBJ2-2, with D tentatively TRBD1 (5 bases). The CDR3 extends over 17 amino acids. CDR1 and CDR2 from the germline V gene are SGHRS and YFSETQ. V was clipped by 0 bases and J by 0 bases, with 12 bases between them. The CDR3 DNA sequence: TGCGCCAGCAGCTTGGGGACACCCTTCGCGAACACCGGGGAGCTGTTTTTT. Translated: CASSLGTPFANTGELFF.

This clone was observed a single time. The chain combines TRBV4-1 with TRBJ1-5; 11 bases map to TRBD1. Losses at the gene ends were 4 bases for V and 5 bases for J; bases not matched to a gene: 4. Germline values: CDR1 MGHRA, CDR2 YSYEKL. The CDR3 runs 15 residues. The CDR3 is CASSLSDRGHQPQHF. The DNA for the CDR3 is TGCGCCAGCAGCCTATCGGACAGGGGGCATCAGCCCCAGCATTTT.

This clone was found a few times. The chain employs TRBV29-1 and TRBJ2-4; TRBD1 matches at 9 bases. CDR3 length: 13 amino acids. Trimming removed 7 bases from V and 1 base from J; junction bases left unmatched: 2. Germline loops: CDR1 SQVTM, CDR2 ANQGSEA. CDR3 in amino acids: CSATGGAKNIQYF. In DNA, the CDR3 is TGCAGCGCCACAGGGGGCGCCAAAAACATTCAGTACTTC.

The table lists this clone with a few counts. The genes are TRBV21-1 and TRBJ1-2; TRBD1 is the table's D call and was not checked against the DNA. TRBV21-1 is listed as a pseudogene. The CDR3 runs to 15 residues. CDR3 DNA sequence: TGTGCCAGCAGCAGAGACAGGGAAAGGGGCTATGGCTACACCTTC. It is translated as CASSRDRERGYGYTF.

V and J are TRBV2 and TRBJ2-5, with TRBD1 matching over 9 bases. Losses at the gene ends were 6 bases for V and 6 bases for J; bases not matched to a gene: 8. Germline V lookup: CDR1 SNHLY, CDR2 FYNNEI. CDR3 length: 14 amino acids. CDR3 bases: TGTGCCAGCAGCGCGGAAGGACAGGGGCAGACCCAGTACTTC. This encodes CASSAEGQGQTQYF.

The chain carries TRBV29-1 and TRBJ1-4; 8 nucleotides align to TRBD1. After removal of 7 bases from V and 4 bases from J, the junction contained 5 bases not matched to a gene. Germline loops: CDR1 SQVTM, CDR2 ANQGSEA. This CDR3 is 13 amino acids long. The CDR3 nucleotides read TGCAGCGGACAGGGGTACGGTAATGAAAAACTGTTTTTT. Translation: CSGQGYGNEKLFF.

This chain uses TRBV28 with TRBJ1-4, with TRBD1 matching over 8 bases. With V trimmed by 3 bases and J by 4 bases, 13 bases remained unmatched. CDR1 MDHEN and CDR2 SYDVKM come from the germline V gene. CDR3 length: 18 residues. CDR3 nucleotide sequence: TGTGCCAGCAGTTTTCAAGGTGAAAGGACAGGGAATAATGAAAAACTGTTTTTT. This gives the protein CASSFQGERTGNNEKLFF.

V gene TRBV5-4 combines with J gene TRBJ2-6, with D tentatively TRBD1 (6 bases). CDR3 length: 18 residues. V shed 4 bases and J shed 0 bases, with 17 bases lying between them. CDR1 is SGHNT and CDR2 is YYREEE in the germline V gene (reference sequence). CDR3 region: CASSIRTGMGSGANVLTF. CDR3 sequence (DNA): TGTGCCAGCAGCATTAGAACAGGGATGGGCTCTGGGGCCAACGTCCTGACTTTC.

The CDR3 region has the DNA TGTGCCACCAGCACCTCGACAGGGGCCTTTGGAAACACCATATATTTT. Amino acids: CATSTSTGAFGNTIYF. V is TRBV15 and J is TRBJ1-3, with 8 bases matching TRBD1. The CDR3 is made up of 16 amino acids. J was trimmed by 3 bases and V by 4 bases; bases with no gene match: 8. Germline lookup yields CDR1 LNHNV and CDR2 YYDKDF (reference sequence).

V and J are TRBV2 and TRBJ2-7, with 11 bases lining up with TRBD2. The CDR3 totals 16 residues. Per the germline V gene, CDR1 is SNHLY and CDR2 is FYNNEI. V lost 4 bases to trimming and J lost 2 bases; unmatched junction nucleotides: 7. This chain's CDR3 is CASSVSLAGDPYEQYF. The CDR3 region has the DNA TGTGCCAGCAGTGTCTCACTAGCGGGGGATCCCTACGAGCAGTACTTC.

The chain combines TRBV11-2 with TRBJ1-4; D not resolved. V was trimmed by 2 bases and J by 7 bases, leaving 8 bases between them. The CDR3 loop spans 13 amino acids. Germline assignment: CDR1 SGHAT and CDR2 FQNNGV. CDR3 residues: CASSLRPVEKLFF. The CDR3 coding sequence is TGTGCCAGCAGCTTACGTCCTGTTGAAAAACTGTTTTTT.